The 27 T cell receptor beta chains given below trace back to one sample, sequenced in a study of T cell clonality in common variable immunodeficiency. Whole-study findings and limits: Reportedly, TCR beta sequences from common variable immunodeficiency showed fewer deletions and N-nucleotide insertions.

Sequencing used immunoSEQ multiplex PCR; TCRdb keeps in-frame clones, though not all of them. The table lists 35,000 or so clones, with no singletons. Antigens for these TCRs are unknown. Material: peripheral blood mononuclear cells. The receptors were sampled from a human donor with common variable immunodeficiency.

The CDR3 protein is CASSPVRGQNYGYTF. CDR3 bases read: TGTGCCAGTAGCCCGGTAAGAGGACAGAACTATGGC. This sequence joins TRBV19 and TRBJ1-2; D possibly corresponds to TRBD1 (6 bases). The read is 3 residues too short to cover the CDR3 end, so that end is filled in from the germline J gene. The V gene lost 6 bases and the J gene lost 2 bases, with 16 bases spanning the gap. CDR3 size: 15 residues. Per the germline V gene, CDR1 is LNHDA and CDR2 is SQIVND (reference sequence). Based on the CDR3 plus reference TRBV19 and TRBJ1-2, the full variable domain is DGGITQSPKYLFRKEGQNVTLSCEQNLNHDAMYWYRQDPGQGLRLIYYSQIVNDFQKGDIAEGYSVSREKKESFPLTVTSAQKNPTAFYLCASSPVRGQNYGYTFGSGTRLTVV.

As to this clone: The observed sequence ends 3 residues before the CDR3 terminus, with the missing tail filled in from the germline J gene. The chain links TRBV19 to TRBJ2-5, with D possibly being TRBD2 (6 bases). The CDR3 length is 14 residues. Germline loops: CDR1 LNHDA, CDR2 SQIVND (reference sequence). The V end lost 5 bases, the J end lost 1 base, and 11 bases lay between the germline ends. The covered CDR3 bases are TGTGCCAGTAGTGGGGGGACGCTCCAAGAGACC. Its protein is CASSGGTLQET. The whole CDR3 protein reads CASSGGTLQETQYF.

This clone was picked up a small number of times. The read terminates 3 residues before the CDR3 end, so the remaining end is supplied by the germline J gene. The chain combines TRBV2 with TRBJ2-2, with 16 nucleotides matching TRBD2. Unmatched junction bases numbered 9, after V lost 10 bases and J lost 4 bases. There are 17 residues in the CDR3. Germline CDR1 SNHLY, CDR2 FYNNEI. CDR3 loop: CATTGLAGGLGTGELFF. CDR3 DNA (partial): TGTGCCACAACGGGACTAGCGGGGGGGCTAGGCACCGGGGAG.

Concerning this clone itself: The read ends 3 residues before the CDR3 terminus; that terminus is restored from the germline J gene. In the same sample, other DNA sequences code for this CDR3. The J gene is TRBJ1-5, the V gene TRBV29-1, with TRBD1 identical over 10 bases. CDR3 length equals 13 residues. The ends lost 6 bases at V and 4 bases at J; junction bases unmatched: 3. The germline CDR1 and CDR2 sequences are SQVTM and ANQGSEA. CDR3 DNA (partial): TGCAGCGTGGGACAGGGGAGGAATCAGCCC. Translated, it gives CSVGQGRNQP. The CDR3, in full, reads CSVGQGRNQPQHF.

Details on this clone: Coverage ceases 3 residues before the CDR3 finishes, and the germline J gene fills in the end. This sequence joins TRBV2 and TRBJ2-7; 7 bases align to TRBD1. Germline CDR1 SNHLY, CDR2 FYNNEI. This CDR3 is built from 14 residues. The ends lost 8 bases at V and 6 bases at J; junction bases unmatched: 13. The part of the CDR3 DNA that was read is TGTGCCAGCGCCTTGGGGACAGTTAATATCGAG. It specifies CASALGTVNIE. From start to end, the CDR3 is CASALGTVNIEQYF.

This clone has ten or more counts. The CDR3 end is not reached by the read, which stops 3 residues before it; the germline J gene fills it in. The rearrangement links TRBV2 to TRBJ1-1; D possibly corresponds to TRBD1 (5 bases). The CDR3 extends over 12 amino acids. Germline V gives CDR1 SNHLY, CDR2 FYNNEI. The sequenced part of the CDR3 DNA is TGTGCCAGCAGTCTGACAGCCCGAGAA. It encodes CASSLTARE. Given in full, the CDR3 is CASSLTAREAFF.

This clone was picked up a small number of times. From the germline J gene comes the end of the CDR3, since the read stops 3 residues before it. The J gene is TRBJ2-5, the V gene TRBV29-1; 10 nucleotides agree with TRBD1. This CDR3 has 15 residues. Germline assignment: CDR1 SQVTM and CDR2 ANQGSEA. The covered CDR3 bases are TGCAGCGTTTATCCCGGGACAGGGGCTCAAGTCACC. Translation gives CSVYPGTGAQVT. Given in full, the CDR3 is CSVYPGTGAQVTQYF.

To note about this clone: The CDR3 goes on 3 residues after the read ends, and that part is filled in from the germline J gene. V is TRBV2 and J is TRBJ2-4; the D gene is possibly TRBD2 (7 bases). There are 13 residues in the CDR3. The V gene's germline CDR1 is SNHLY and CDR2 FYNNEI. V shed 6 bases and J shed 8 bases, with 14 bases lying between them. The CDR3 sequence is CASSRGGGDIQYF. The sequenced CDR3 bases are TGTGCCAGCAGCCGTGGGGGGGGCGACATT.

This clone occurred a few times. The read comes to an end 3 residues before the CDR3 does, leaving the germline J gene to fill in the end. The rearrangement uses TRBV7-6 and TRBJ2-2, with 14 bases lining up with TRBD2. The CDR3 has 18 amino acids. From germline, CDR1 is SGHVS and CDR2 FNYEAQ. Trimming took 3 bases from V and 4 from J; bases not matched to a gene: 7. The CDR3 bases that were read are TGTGCCAGCAGCTTCCCGACTAGCGGGGGGGGTCTCACCGGGGAG. It specifies CASSFPTSGGGLTGE. From start to end, the CDR3 is CASSFPTSGGGLTGELFF.

This clone has just a few counts. The observed sequence ends 3 residues before the CDR3 terminus, with the missing tail filled in from the germline J gene. The chain couples TRBV7-8 to TRBJ2-7; D gene uncertain. Germline V gives CDR1 SGHVS, CDR2 FQNEAQ. Deletions cut 5 bases from V and 6 bases from J, with 14 bases between. CDR3 size: 13 residues. The sequenced part of the CDR3 DNA is TGTGCCAGCAGCCCTGAGCAAGGGCGCGAG. Translation: CASSPEQGRE. The complete CDR3 sequence is CASSPEQGREQYF.

Remarks on this clone: The read stops 3 residues short of the end of the CDR3; the missing end is completed from the germline J gene. The chain employs TRBV19 and TRBJ1-5, with TRBD1 matching over 10 bases. The CDR3 is 17 residues long. The V gene end was trimmed by 2 bases and the J gene end by 9 bases; junction bases not matched to a gene: 13. Germline CDR1 reads LNHDA; CDR2 reads SQIVND (reference sequence). The DNA read from the CDR3 is TGTGCCAGTAGTATAAAAACTCCGACAGGGGGCATTGGGCCC. This sequence encodes CASSIKTPTGGIGP. The full CDR3 sequence reads CASSIKTPTGGIGPQHF. Based on the CDR3 plus reference TRBV19 and TRBJ1-5, the full variable domain is DGGITQSPKYLFRKEGQNVTLSCEQNLNHDAMYWYRQDPGQGLRLIYYSQIVNDFQKGDIAEGYSVSREKKESFPLTVTSAQKNPTAFYLCASSIKTPTGGIGPQHFGDGTRLSIL.

Details on this clone: The read ends 3 residues shy of where the CDR3 ends; the end is completed using the germline J gene. Additional DNA sequences in this sample encode the identical CDR3. V is TRBV7-2 and J is TRBJ2-7; D gene uncertain. Germline V gene lookup returns CDR1 SGHTA and CDR2 FQGNSA. Trimming stripped 5 bases from V and 0 bases from J, with 2 bases between. The CDR3 length is 11 residues. CDR3 sequence: CASSLSYEQYF. CDR3 DNA, as far as it was read: TGTGCCAGCAGCCTCTCCTACGAG.

A word on this clone: The CDR3 extends 3 residues past the end of the read, so its final part is completed from the germline J gene. The chain has TRBV5-1 and TRBJ2-3; D is possibly TRBD2 (7 bases). The V gene lost 4 bases and the J gene lost 2 bases, with 11 bases spanning the gap. Looked up from germline, CDR1 is SGHRS and CDR2 is YFSETQ. This CDR3 has 14 amino acids. CDR3 amino acids: CASSPGGTTDTQYF. CDR3 DNA, as far as it was read: TGCGCCAGCAGCCCGGGGGGCACCACAGATACG.

This clone was recorded at least ten times. The CDR3 extends 3 residues past the end of the read, so its final part is completed from the germline J gene. The chain couples TRBV30 to TRBJ1-2; 10 nucleotides match TRBD1. V was clipped by 6 bases and J by 1 base; unmatched bases: 5. The CDR3 consists of 14 residues. CDR1 and CDR2 (germline): GTSNPN, SVGIG (reference sequence). The CDR3 loop reads CACYRTGGNYGYTF. The sequenced part of the CDR3 DNA is TGTGCCTGTTATAGGACAGGGGGTAACTATGGC. The full variable domain, rest sourced from reference TRBV30 and TRBJ1-2, is SQTIHQWPATLVQPVGSPLSLECTVEGTSNPNLYWYRQAAGRGLQLLFYSVGIGQISSEVPQNLSASRPQDRQFILSSKKLLLSDSGFYLCACYRTGGNYGYTFGSGTRLTVV.

This clone was seen many times. The DNA read from the CDR3 is TGTGCCAGCAGCACACAGCCTAACACTGAA. It encodes CASSTQPNTE. The full CDR3 protein is CASSTQPNTEAFF. V is TRBV7-8 and J is TRBJ1-1; D gene ambiguous. The read stops 3 residues short of the end of the CDR3; the missing end is completed from the germline J gene. Germline V gene data show CDR1 as SGHVS and CDR2 as FQNEAQ. This CDR3 has 13 residues. Trimming shortened V by 5 bases and J by 2 bases, and 9 bases separated the two germline ends.

Only a few counts were recorded for this clone. CDR3 bases read: TGTGCCAGCAGAGACGGGGTCCCCCAAGAGACC. This sequence encodes CASRDGVPQET. The entire CDR3 protein is CASRDGVPQETQYF. This chain joins TRBV6-2 or TRBV6-3 and TRBJ2-5, with D tentatively TRBD2 (5 bases). The CDR3 is cut off 3 residues early in the read; its end comes from the germline J gene. CDR1 MNHEY and CDR2 SVGEGT come from the germline V gene. This CDR3 comprises 14 residues. V lost 6 bases and J 1 base, leaving 12 bases between the germline ends.

Comment on this clone: The CDR3 is cut off 3 residues early in the read; its end comes from the germline J gene. The V and J genes are TRBV7-9 and TRBJ2-5; possible D gene TRBD1, 5 bases. The germline CDR1 and CDR2 sequences are SEHNR and FQNEAQ (reference sequence). There are 14 residues in the CDR3. Trimming removed 1 base from V and 4 bases from J, with 10 bases in between. The CDR3 here is CASSLESGLETQYF. Incomplete CDR3 DNA: TGTGCCAGCAGCTTAGAGTCAGGGTTAGAGACC.

At least ten counts were recorded for this clone. The CDR3 goes on 3 residues after the read ends, and that part is filled in from the germline J gene. This chain uses TRBV2 with TRBJ1-6; tentatively, D is TRBD1 (6 bases). Trimming took 5 bases from V and 10 from J, leaving 21 bases between them. The CDR3 contains 16 residues. Looked up from germline, CDR1 is SNHLY and CDR2 is FYNNEI. The covered CDR3 bases are TGTGCCAGCAGTAACTCCAGGACAGCCGGGGGGTCACCC. It specifies CASSNSRTAGGSP. The complete CDR3 protein is CASSNSRTAGGSPLHF. The variable domain in full, with the rest retrieved from reference TRBV2 and TRBJ1-6, is EPEVTQTPSHQVTQMGQEVILRCVPISNHLYFYWYRQILGQKVEFLVSFYNNEISEKSEIFDDQFSVERPDGSNFTLKIRSTKLEDSAMYFCASSNSRTAGGSPLHFGNGTRLTVT.

In the case of this clone: The missing CDR3 end, 3 residues past where the read stops, is filled in from the germline J gene. V usage is TRBV7-9 and J usage is TRBJ2-3; the D gene is possibly TRBD1 (5 bases). Per the germline V gene, CDR1 is SEHNR and CDR2 is FQNEAQ (reference sequence). CDR3 size: 12 residues. Partial CDR3 DNA: TGTGCCAGCAGCCCCCTGGGGCTCTCG. This gives the protein CASSPLGLS. The entire CDR3 is CASSPLGLSQYF.

This clone was observed a few times. Sequencing ends 3 residues short of the CDR3 end; the germline J gene provides the rest. This chain links TRBV2 with TRBJ2-3; 7 bases agree with TRBD1. This CDR3 contains 16 residues. Germline values: CDR1 SNHLY, CDR2 FYNNEI. The trim removed 5 bases at V and 0 bases at J, leaving 8 bases unmatched. The sequenced part of the CDR3 DNA is TGTGCCAGCAGTTCGGACAGGCCCGGGAGCACAGATACG. Translated: CASSSDRPGSTDT. The complete CDR3 sequence is CASSSDRPGSTDTQYF.

At least ten counts were recorded for this clone. The CDR3 spells CASSALGYRPGGGYTF. The sequenced CDR3 bases are TGTGCCAGTAGTGCCTTAGGGTACCGTCCCGGAGGCGGC. This chain links TRBV19 with TRBJ1-2; no clear D. The read stops 3 residues short of the end of the CDR3; the missing end is completed from the germline J gene. The CDR3 runs to 16 residues. Per the germline V gene, CDR1 is LNHDA and CDR2 is SQIVND (reference sequence).

This clone has ten or more counts. The read comes to an end 3 residues before the CDR3 does, leaving the germline J gene to fill in the end. V is TRBV23-1 and J is TRBJ2-3, with D possibly being TRBD1 (6 bases). TRBV23-1 is known as an ORF, though its function is uncertain. The V gene lost 3 bases and the J gene lost 0 bases, with 7 bases spanning the gap. This CDR3 comprises 14 residues. CDR3 sequence: CASSQGHSTDTQYF. The sequenced CDR3 bases are TGCGCCAGCAGTCAGGGACACAGCACAGATACG.

Turning to this clone: The missing CDR3 end, 3 residues past where the read stops, is filled in from the germline J gene. The V and J genes are TRBV7-9 and TRBJ1-2; TRBD1 aligns across 8 bases. V was clipped by 1 base and J by 2 bases; unmatched bases: 3. Looked up from germline, CDR1 is SEHNR and CDR2 is FQNEAQ (reference sequence). This CDR3 region has 15 residues. The DNA read from the CDR3 is TGTGCCAGCAGCTTAGATGGACAGGGCAACTATGGC. Amino acid sequence: CASSLDGQGNYG. The whole CDR3 protein is CASSLDGQGNYGYTF.

This clone has a count of ten or more. The read is 3 residues too short to cover the CDR3 end, so that end is filled in from the germline J gene. The V call is TRBV30, the J call TRBJ2-1, with D possibly matching TRBD1 (6 bases). This CDR3 is 18 amino acids long. Germline V gene sequence: CDR1 GTSNPN, CDR2 SVGIG (reference sequence). V lost 3 bases and J lost 5, with 26 bases in between. The sequenced part of the CDR3 DNA is TGTGCCTGGAGCACCTACCATCAGAGGTGGGGGCCGAACAATGAG. Protein product: CAWSTYHQRWGPNNE. The whole CDR3 sequence is CAWSTYHQRWGPNNEQFF.

Ten or more counts support this clone. The CDR3 protein is CSAPPRSTDTQYF. The part of the CDR3 DNA that was read is TGCAGTGCCCCCCCACGGAGCACAGATACG. The chain is built from TRBV20-1 and TRBJ2-3; no reliable D call. The read gets to within 3 residues of the CDR3 end, and the germline J gene fills in the rest. With 6 bases removed from V and 0 bases from J, the gap between germline ends came to 10 bases. The CDR3 sequence is 13 residues long. Germline V gives CDR1 DFQATT, CDR2 SNEGSKA (reference sequence).

This clone has at least ten counts. The read halts 3 residues ahead of the CDR3 end, with the missing end drawn from the germline J gene. This chain connects TRBV29-1 to TRBJ1-1, with unresolved D. V was shortened by 1 base and J by 3 bases, with 12 bases between the two germline ends. Germline V CDR1 and CDR2: SQVTM, ANQGSEA. The CDR3 is 14 amino acids. The DNA read from the CDR3 is TGCAGCGTTGAAGGCCTTCGGCAGGACACTGAA. It translates to CSVEGLRQDTE. The full CDR3 protein is CSVEGLRQDTEAFF.

As to this clone: Sequencing ends 3 residues short of the CDR3 end; the germline J gene provides the rest. The chain recombines TRBV5-1 with TRBJ2-3, with 7 positions matching TRBD1. Germline-derived CDR1 and CDR2 are SGHRS and YFSETQ. V was pared by 4 bases and J by 6 bases, with 5 bases of the junction left unmatched. The CDR3 has 13 amino acids. The CDR3 bases that were read are TGCGCCAGCAGCACCGGACAGGCTGATACG. Translation gives CASSTGQADT. The full CDR3 protein is CASSTGQADTQYF. The variable domain in full, with the rest retrieved from reference TRBV5-1 and TRBJ2-3, is KAGVTQTPRYLIKTRGQQVTLSCSPISGHRSVSWYQQTPGQGLQFLFEYFSETQRNKGNFPGRFSGRQFSNSRSEMNVSTLELGDSALYLCASSTGQADTQYFGPGTRLTVL.